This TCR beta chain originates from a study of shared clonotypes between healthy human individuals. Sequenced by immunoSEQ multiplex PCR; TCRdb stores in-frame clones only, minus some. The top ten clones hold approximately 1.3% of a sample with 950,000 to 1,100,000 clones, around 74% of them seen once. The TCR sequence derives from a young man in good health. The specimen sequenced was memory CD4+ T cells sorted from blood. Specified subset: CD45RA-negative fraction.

The CDR3 reads CASSFVTGLEGANVLTF. Written as DNA, the CDR3 is TGTGCCAGCAGTTTTGTCACAGGGCTTGAGGGGGCCAACGTCCTGACTTTC. This chain connects TRBV28 to TRBJ2-6; possibly TRBD1 for D (6 bases). The length of the CDR3 is 17 residues. Germline V gene data show CDR1 as MDHEN and CDR2 as SYDVKM. The V end lost 3 bases, the J end lost 4 bases, and 16 bases lay between the germline ends.